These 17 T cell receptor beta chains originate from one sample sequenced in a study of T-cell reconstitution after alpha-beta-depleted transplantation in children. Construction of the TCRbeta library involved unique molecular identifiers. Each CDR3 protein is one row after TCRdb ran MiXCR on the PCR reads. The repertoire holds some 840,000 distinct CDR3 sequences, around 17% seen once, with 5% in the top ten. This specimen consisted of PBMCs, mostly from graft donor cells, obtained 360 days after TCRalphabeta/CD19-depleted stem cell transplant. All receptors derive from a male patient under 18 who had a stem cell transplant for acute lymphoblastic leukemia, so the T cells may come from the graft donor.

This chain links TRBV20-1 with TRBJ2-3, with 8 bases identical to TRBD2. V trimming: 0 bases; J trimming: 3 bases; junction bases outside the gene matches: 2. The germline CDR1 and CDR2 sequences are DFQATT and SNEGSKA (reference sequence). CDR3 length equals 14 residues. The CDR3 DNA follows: TGCAGTGCTAGAGACGGGGGGGCAACAGATACGCAGTATTTT. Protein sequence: CSARDGGATDTQYF.

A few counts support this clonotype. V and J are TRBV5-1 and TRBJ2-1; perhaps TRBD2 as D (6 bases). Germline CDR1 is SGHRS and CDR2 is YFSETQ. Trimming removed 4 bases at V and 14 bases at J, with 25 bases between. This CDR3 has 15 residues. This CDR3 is CASSIGAGTVWGEFF. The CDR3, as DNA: TGCGCCAGCAGCATTGGTGCCGGGACTGTTTGGGGCGAGTTCTTC.

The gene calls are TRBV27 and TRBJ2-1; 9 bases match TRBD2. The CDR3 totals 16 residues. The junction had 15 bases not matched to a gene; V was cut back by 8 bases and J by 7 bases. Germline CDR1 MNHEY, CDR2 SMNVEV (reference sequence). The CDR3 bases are TGTGCCAGCCGTTGGTCGGCTAGCGGGGCCCTAAATGAGCAGTTCTTC. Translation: CASRWSASGALNEQFF.

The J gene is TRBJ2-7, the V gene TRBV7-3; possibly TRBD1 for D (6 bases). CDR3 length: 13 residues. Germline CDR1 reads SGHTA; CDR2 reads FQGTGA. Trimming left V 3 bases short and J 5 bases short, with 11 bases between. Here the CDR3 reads CASSLDSSNEQYF. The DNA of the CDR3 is TGTGCCAGCAGCTTGGACAGCTCGAACGAGCAGTACTTC.

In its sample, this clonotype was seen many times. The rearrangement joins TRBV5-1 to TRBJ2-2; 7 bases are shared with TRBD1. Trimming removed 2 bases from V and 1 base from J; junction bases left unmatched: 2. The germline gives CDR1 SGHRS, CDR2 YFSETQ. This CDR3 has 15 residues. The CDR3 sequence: CASSLGDRNTGELFF. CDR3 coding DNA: TGCGCCAGCAGCTTAGGGGACAGGAACACCGGGGAGCTGTTTTTT.

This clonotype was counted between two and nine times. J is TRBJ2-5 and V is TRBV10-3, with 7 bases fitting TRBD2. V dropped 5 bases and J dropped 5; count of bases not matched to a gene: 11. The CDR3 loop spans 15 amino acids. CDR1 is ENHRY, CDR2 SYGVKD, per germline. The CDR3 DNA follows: TGTGCCATCAGTCCCGGGACTACCGAGCGGGAGACCCAGTACTTC. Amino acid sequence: CAISPGTTERETQYF.

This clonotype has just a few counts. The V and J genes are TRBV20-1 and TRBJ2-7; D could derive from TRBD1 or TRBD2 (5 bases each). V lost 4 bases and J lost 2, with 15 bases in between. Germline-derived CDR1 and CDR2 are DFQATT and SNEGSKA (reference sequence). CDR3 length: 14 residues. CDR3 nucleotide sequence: TGCAGTGCTACGCCCCGGGACCAACCCTACGAGCAGTACTTC. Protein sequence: CSATPRDQPYEQYF.

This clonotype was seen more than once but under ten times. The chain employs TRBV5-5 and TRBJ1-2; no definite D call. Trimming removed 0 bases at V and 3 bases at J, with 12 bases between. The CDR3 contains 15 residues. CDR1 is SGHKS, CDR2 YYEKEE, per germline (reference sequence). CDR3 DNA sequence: TGTGCCAGCAGCTTGGCGCCAGCCAACCACTATGGCTACACCTTC. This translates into CASSLAPANHYGYTF.

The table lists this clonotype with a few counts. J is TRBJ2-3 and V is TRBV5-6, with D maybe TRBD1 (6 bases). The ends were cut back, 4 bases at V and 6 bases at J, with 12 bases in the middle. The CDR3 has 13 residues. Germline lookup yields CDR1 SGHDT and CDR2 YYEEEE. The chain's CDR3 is CASSQGTMDTQYF. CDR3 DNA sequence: TGTGCCAGCAGCCAGGGGACAATGGATACGCAGTATTTT.

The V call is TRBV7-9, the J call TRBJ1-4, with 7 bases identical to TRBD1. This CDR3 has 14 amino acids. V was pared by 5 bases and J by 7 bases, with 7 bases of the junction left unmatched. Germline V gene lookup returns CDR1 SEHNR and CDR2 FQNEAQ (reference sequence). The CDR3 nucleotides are TGTGCCAGCAGCGCACAGGGGCGTGGTGAAAAACTGTTTTTT. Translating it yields CASSAQGRGEKLFF.

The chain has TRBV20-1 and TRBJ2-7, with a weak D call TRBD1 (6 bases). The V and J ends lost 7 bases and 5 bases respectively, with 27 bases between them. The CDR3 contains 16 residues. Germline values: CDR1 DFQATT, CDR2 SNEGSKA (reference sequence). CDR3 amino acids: CSVALYRELMFHEQYF. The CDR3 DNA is TGCAGTGTAGCACTTTACAGGGAGCTAATGTTCCACGAGCAGTACTTC.

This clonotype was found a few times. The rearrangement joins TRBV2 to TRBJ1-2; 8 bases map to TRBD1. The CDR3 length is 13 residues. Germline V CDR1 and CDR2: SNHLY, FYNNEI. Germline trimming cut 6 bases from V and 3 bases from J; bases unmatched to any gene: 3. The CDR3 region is CASSGQGDYGYTF. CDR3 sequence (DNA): TGTGCCAGCAGCGGACAGGGCGACTATGGCTACACCTTC.

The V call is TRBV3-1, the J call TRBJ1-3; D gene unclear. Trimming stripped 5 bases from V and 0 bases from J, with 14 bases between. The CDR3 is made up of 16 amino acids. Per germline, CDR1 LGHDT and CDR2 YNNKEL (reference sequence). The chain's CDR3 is CASSARATSSGNTIYF. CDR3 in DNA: TGTGCCAGCAGCGCCCGCGCGACTTCCTCTGGAAACACCATATATTTT. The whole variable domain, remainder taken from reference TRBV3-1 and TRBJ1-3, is DTAVSQTPKYLVTQMGNDKSIKCEQNLGHDTMYWYKQDSKKFLKIMFSYNNKELIINETVPNRFSPKSPDKAHLNLHINSLELGDSAVYFCASSARATSSGNTIYFGEGSWLTVV.

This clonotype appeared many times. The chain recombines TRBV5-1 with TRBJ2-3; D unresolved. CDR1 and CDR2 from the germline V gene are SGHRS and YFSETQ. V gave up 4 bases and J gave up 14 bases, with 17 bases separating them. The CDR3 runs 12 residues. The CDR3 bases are TGCGCCAGCAGCCTGGATGGCAAATGGCCGTATTTT. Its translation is CASSLDGKWPYF.

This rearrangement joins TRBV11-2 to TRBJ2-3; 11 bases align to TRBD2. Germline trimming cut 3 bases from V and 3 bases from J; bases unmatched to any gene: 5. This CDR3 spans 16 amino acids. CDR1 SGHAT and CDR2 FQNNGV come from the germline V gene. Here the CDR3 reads CASSFGTSGRTDTQYF. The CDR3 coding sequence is TGTGCCAGCAGCTTCGGAACTAGCGGGAGAACAGATACGCAGTATTTT.

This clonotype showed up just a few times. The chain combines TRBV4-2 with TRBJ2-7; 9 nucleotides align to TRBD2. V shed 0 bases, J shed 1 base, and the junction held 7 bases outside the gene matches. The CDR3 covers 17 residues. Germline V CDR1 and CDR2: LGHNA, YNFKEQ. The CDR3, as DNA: TGTGCCAGCAGCCAAGATCCAAGCGGGAGGTTTTCCTACGAGCAGTACTTC. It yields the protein CASSQDPSGRFSYEQYF.

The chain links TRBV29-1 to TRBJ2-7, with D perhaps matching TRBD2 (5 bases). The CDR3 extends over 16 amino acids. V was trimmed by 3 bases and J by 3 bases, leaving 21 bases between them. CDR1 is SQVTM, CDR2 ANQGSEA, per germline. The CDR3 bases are TGCAGCGTTGAGGGTACAGCTGAGGGCGAGCTCTACGAGCAGTACTTC. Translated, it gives CSVEGTAEGELYEQYF.